This T cell receptor (beta chain) stems from a study of monozygotic twins with cystic fibrosis. Study conclusions and caveats: Shared CDR3 numbers were not associated with age, concordance or severity. In 13 of 16 pairs, V gene usage was closest to the co-twin's.

A word on this clone: As yet, its antigen is unknown.

This CDR3 spans 16 amino acids. Profiled with immunoSEQ multiplex PCR; TCRdb holds only in-frame clones, not every one. Of more than 9,000 clones in the sample, 85% are singletons; the top ten hold over 0.45%. This chain uses TRBV21-1 with TRBJ2-5; the table names TRBD2, a call not compared with the DNA. TRBV21-1 is assigned pseudogene status. This sequence was found in a man aged 18 to 29 with cystic fibrosis. Sample: blood. The CDR3 spells CASSKARLQLGETQYF. Written as DNA, the CDR3 is TGTGCCAGCAGCAAAGCGAGGCTTCAACTCGGCGAGACCCAGTACTTC.